These T cell receptor beta chains were read from a single sample in a study of T-cell reconstitution after alpha-beta-depleted transplantation in children. TCRdb called the PCR reads again in MiXCR, with one record for every CDR3 protein. The repertoire holds around 600,000 distinct CDR3 sequences, with under 25% as singletons. The sample consisted of PBMCs, mostly from graft donor cells, taken 360 days after TCRalphabeta/CD19-depleted stem cell transplant. The receptors come from a boy in the first two years of life who had a stem cell transplant for acute myeloid leukemia, so the T cells may come from the graft donor. Each CDR3 is given with its conserved first and last residue. Part of the rows lack a size; the others show once, few, many or a class for expanded clones.

>TRBV12-3/TRBV12-4|many|TRBJ2-3
CASSLGREFTDTQYF
>TRBV20-1|.|TRBJ2-1
CSASQSGGNEQFF
>TRBV7-3|few|TRBJ1-1
CASSLGLVQNTEAFF
>TRBV7-8|.|TRBJ2-2
CASRSVVWTAVNGELFF
>TRBV19|.|TRBJ2-3
CASSRPGWGTRDTQYF
>TRBV12-3/TRBV12-4|many|TRBJ2-4
CASSRPGGDDIQYF
>TRBV7-2|few|TRBJ1-6
CASRQDVTNSPLHF
>TRBV29-1|.|TRBJ1-1
CSAEIGGTEAFF
>TRBV6-2/TRBV6-3|many|TRBJ2-5
CASTTRGMARKTQYF
>TRBV7-2|.|TRBJ1-2
CATEAQRGNDYGYTF
>TRBV20-1|.|TRBJ1-6
CSAPSQGGNSPLHF
>TRBV20-1|.|TRBJ2-5
CSAGRTARLQETQYF
>TRBV6-2/TRBV6-3|many|TRBJ2-3
CASSYRQVVTDTQYF
>TRBV21-1|few|TRBJ2-3
CASSTYGGKGTDTQYF
>TRBV5-8|many|TRBJ2-4
CASSADSRPKNIQYF
>TRBV27|.|TRBJ2-3
CASTNGRTDTQYF
>TRBV20-1|.|TRBJ2-2
CSVLQGGTGELFF
>TRBV20-1|few|TRBJ2-3
CSARDDRGNPDTQYF
>TRBV20-1|many|TRBJ1-5
CSAREIGVLNQPQHF
>TRBV6-2/TRBV6-3|few|TRBJ2-2
CASSYSRVTNTGELFF
>TRBV13|many|TRBJ1-4
CASSLRGGEEKLFF
>TRBV7-6|many|TRBJ1-1
CASSLNWSGQAFF
>TRBV9|few|TRBJ2-1
CASSRKRLGHGYNEQFF
>TRBV28|.|TRBJ2-5
CASRTSGIQETQYF
>TRBV20-1|.|TRBJ1-2
CSAQKTGQYGYTF
>TRBV7-2|.|TRBJ2-3
CASSSSWTSGDTQYF
>TRBV7-7|.|TRBJ2-2
CASSFGTHNTGELFF
>TRBV7-9|many|TRBJ1-4
CASSLATGTGAEKLFF
>TRBV28|.|TRBJ2-1
CARSPGPLNEQFF
>TRBV20-1|few|TRBJ2-4
CSASGTGRNIQYF
>TRBV12-3/TRBV12-4|.|TRBJ2-3
CASSLGGVKSSTDTQYF
>TRBV3-1|many|TRBJ2-3
CASSPLAGGYTDTQYF
>TRBV12-3/TRBV12-4|.|TRBJ2-5
CASSASGGVWRETQYF
>TRBV15|.|TRBJ1-2
CATSRDGPRNYGYTF
>TRBV20-1|once|TRBJ2-3
CSARDRLAGSTDTQYF
>TRBV20-1|.|TRBJ2-7
CSAPGRSYEQYF
>TRBV5-1|.|TRBJ2-1
CASSLIRDEQFF
>TRBV12-3/TRBV12-4|many|TRBJ1-2
CASTPGGTGYTF
>TRBV18|few|TRBJ2-1
CASSPRDYNEQFF
>TRBV3-1|.|TRBJ2-1
CASSQVFGGSNEQFF
>TRBV29-1|few|TRBJ2-3
CSVDRDRDRDTDTQYF
>TRBV6-1|.|TRBJ1-1
CASSVDIPTEAFF
>TRBV6-2/TRBV6-3|.|TRBJ2-7
CASSPPGGTGGLYEQYF
>TRBV20-1|few|TRBJ2-5
CSARGLEGETQYF
>TRBV20-1|many|TRBJ2-4
CSAPPPRQGQNIQYF
>TRBV20-1|many|TRBJ1-2
CSAKRGHLYGYTF
>TRBV25-1|.|TRBJ1-5
CASSEPDSGQPQHF
>TRBV28|many|TRBJ1-5
CASSFRDQPQHF
>TRBV12-3/TRBV12-4|many|TRBJ2-2
CALRRQANTGELFF
>TRBV7-3|.|TRBJ2-7
CASSLGVGPYEQYF
>TRBV6-1|many|TRBJ2-3
CASKGLPGKDTQYF
>TRBV12-3/TRBV12-4|many|TRBJ2-7
CASRPTSGDYYEQYF
>TRBV7-2|.|TRBJ2-1
CASSYQIAGGEYEQFF
>TRBV25-1|many|TRBJ1-2
CASSEYSGANYGYTF
>TRBV12-3/TRBV12-4|many|TRBJ1-1
CASSLGQANTEAFF
>TRBV11-1|many|TRBJ2-2
CASSLKSVGGLNTGELFF
>TRBV12-3/TRBV12-4|.|TRBJ2-3
CASRGITDTQYF
>TRBV6-1|.|TRBJ2-2
CASTRGAGDSFLGELFF
>TRBV7-8|many|TRBJ2-1
CASSSTGGNEQFF
>TRBV20-1|.|TRBJ1-4
CSARLGEGEKLFF